The T cell receptor beta chain under discussion was sequenced for a study of CD8 T cells in Susac syndrome. Looking at the study overall: Of the sequenced Susac syndrome patients, over 5 had active disease and roughly eight were in remission.

TEMRA cells were FACS-enriched, and CD8+ and CD4+ T cells were isolated negatively. The germline V gene has CDR1 SQVTM and CDR2 ANQGSEA. The CDR3 contains 15 residues. Trimming cost V 6 bases and J 3 bases; bases outside gene matches: 7. When the RNA was reverse transcribed, random hexamers were used with an input of roughly 0.5 to 1 ug. Across 54 Vbeta and 13 Jbeta, TCR beta CDR3 was amplified with immunoSEQ multiplex PCR. In TCRdb, the immunoSEQ multiplex PCR reads were re-called with MiXCR into one record per CDR3 protein. The top ten hold around 0.085% of the sample, which has about 200,000 distinct CDR3 sequences, more than 85% seen once.

Sequenced: CD4+ T cells from PBMCs. This TCR derives from a human donor with Susac syndrome. The V call is TRBV29-1, the J call TRBJ2-3, with TRBD2 matching over 12 bases. CDR3 region: CSVGLAGGLTDTQYF. The CDR3 DNA reads TGCAGCGTGGGGCTAGCGGGAGGGTTGACAGATACGCAGTATTTT.